The 9 T cell receptor beta chains below were found in one sample sequenced in a study of T cell responses to AZD1222 COVID-19 vaccine (dated by TCRdb to about 2021). Library generation was performed with the immunoSEQ multiplex PCR assay. TCRdb's version of the immuneACCESS table is confined to in-frame rearrangements and falls short of the full clone set. An unresolved V gene accounts for under half of the shortfall where checked; the remainder is of unknown origin. The sample profile shows 90,000 to 150,000 clones; over 75% of them were found once. Over 5% of the sample comes from the top ten. Sample time point, as interpreted from the label and publication: baseline before first vaccination. The sequences come from peripheral blood, collected on day 0 of AZD1222 vaccination. These receptors were collected from an adult in good health.

The chain is built from TRBV11-1 and TRBJ2-1; D tentatively fits TRBD1 or TRBD2 (5 bases each). Trimming took 4 bases from V and 6 from J, leaving 13 bases between them. The germline V gene has CDR1 SGHAT and CDR2 FQDESV (reference sequence). This CDR3 region has 14 residues. The CDR3 protein is CASSSSRDRNEQFF. The CDR3 coding sequence is TGTGCCAGCAGCTCTTCCCGGGACCGCAATGAGCAGTTCTTC.

The rearrangement uses TRBV6-5 and TRBJ1-4; 11 bases align to TRBD1. V shed 2 bases, J shed 6 bases, and the junction held 5 bases outside the gene matches. The CDR3 length is 16 residues. Germline V gives CDR1 MNHEY, CDR2 SVGAGI. For the CDR3, the DNA is TGTGCCAGCAGTTACCTAAGGACAGGGGGCGATGAAAAACTGTTTTTT. The encoded protein is CASSYLRTGGDEKLFF.

The genes are TRBV6-5 and TRBJ1-1; D gene ambiguous. Germline V gene lookup returns CDR1 MNHEY and CDR2 SVGAGI. V lost 2 bases and J 7 bases, leaving 5 bases between the germline ends. There are 11 residues in the CDR3. The CDR3 nucleotides read TGTGCCAGCAGTTACGATAATGAAGCTTTCTTT. It codes for CASSYDNEAFF.

The gene calls are TRBV18 and TRBJ2-7; no reliable D call. The CDR3 is 13 residues long. CDR1 KGHSH and CDR2 LQKENI come from the germline V gene. V was pared by 0 bases and J by 6 bases, with 9 bases between. CDR3 loop: CASSPPASLEQYF. The DNA for the CDR3 is TGTGCCAGCTCACCACCCGCCAGCCTCGAGCAGTACTTC.

The rearrangement links TRBV6-6 to TRBJ1-1; TRBD1 is a possible D gene (6 bases). CDR3 length: 13 amino acids. The V gene lost 2 bases and the J gene lost 7 bases, with 11 bases spanning the gap. Germline assignment: CDR1 MNHNY and CDR2 SVGAGI (reference sequence). CDR3 coding DNA: TGTGCCAGCAGTTACCCAGGGGTTGGTGAAGCTTTCTTT. Residues: CASSYPGVGEAFF.

This clone was seen many times. This chain connects TRBV2 to TRBJ1-5; TRBD1 is a possible D gene (5 bases). This CDR3 is built from 18 residues. From germline, CDR1 is SNHLY and CDR2 FYNNEI. V was pared by 6 bases and J by 2 bases, with 23 bases between. The CDR3 DNA follows: TGTGCCAGCAGCGAACAGAGGGGTACATCTTTCGGCAATCAGCCCCAGCATTTT. Protein sequence: CASSEQRGTSFGNQPQHF.

This chain links TRBV4-1 with TRBJ2-7; tentatively, D is TRBD1 (6 bases). The CDR3 totals 18 residues. The V end lost 3 bases, the J end lost 2 bases, and 23 bases lay between the germline ends. Germline V CDR1 and CDR2: MGHRA, YSYEKL. The CDR3 sequence: CASSQGAGTTTWPYEQYF. CDR3 coding DNA: TGCGCCAGCAGCCAGGGGGCAGGGACCACAACATGGCCCTACGAGCAGTACTTC.

This sequence joins TRBV15 and TRBJ2-1; tentatively, D is TRBD2 (6 bases). CDR1 and CDR2 (germline): LNHNV, YYDKDF (reference sequence). This CDR3 region has 14 residues. The germline V and J ends were trimmed by 1 base and 7 bases, with 11 bases remaining between them. CDR3 residues: CATSRANGGNEQFF. For the CDR3, the DNA is TGTGCCACCAGCAGAGCCAACGGGGGAAATGAGCAGTTCTTC.

The rearrangement uses TRBV4-2 and TRBJ2-1, with 9 bases fitting TRBD1. The V segment lost 4 bases and the J segment 6 bases; nucleotides outside the gene matches: 13. Germline-derived CDR1 and CDR2 are LGHNA and YNFKEQ. The CDR3 loop spans 17 amino acids. CDR3 in DNA: TGTGCCAGCAGCCGAGAAGTGGGACAGGGTTCCCCCAATGAGCAGTTCTTC. This sequence encodes CASSREVGQGSPNEQFF.